These 31 T cell receptor beta chains came from one sample sequenced in a study of identifying expanded T cells in peripheral blood (dated by TCRdb to between 2019 and 2020). Library preparation was by the immunoSEQ multiplex PCR assay. TCRdb took this table from immuneACCESS and kept in-frame rearrangements with V and J called. Such tables lack part of the clones; where checked against another copy, unresolved V genes explain under half of the gap, and the rest is unexplained. In this sample the table shows roughly 82,000 clones, roughly 86% of which occur a single time. The top ten hold 15% to 20% of the sample. The sample comprised blood. These receptors originate from a person aged 18 to 70 in good health.

This clone was found a few times. The V and J genes are TRBV19 and TRBJ2-2; the D is unclear. CDR1 and CDR2 from the germline V gene are LNHDA and SQIVND (reference sequence). Trimming took off 5 bases at V and 6 bases at J, with 10 bases between the two ends. The CDR3 runs 13 residues. The chain's CDR3 is CASSLKGAGELFF. CDR3 nucleotides: TGTGCCAGTAGTTTGAAAGGTGCCGGGGAGCTGTTTTTT.

This rearrangement joins TRBV19 to TRBJ1-5; D possibly corresponds to TRBD1 (5 bases). The CDR3 consists of 16 residues. V lost 3 bases and J 2 bases, leaving 14 bases between the germline ends. Germline values: CDR1 LNHDA, CDR2 SQIVND (reference sequence). CDR3 sequence (DNA): TGTGCCAGTAGTATGGTCCAGGGTTGGGGCAATCAGCCCCAGCATTTT. It is translated as CASSMVQGWGNQPQHF.

V is TRBV7-2 and J is TRBJ2-7; D gene ambiguous. In germline, CDR1 is SGHTA, CDR2 FQGNSA. The V gene lost 1 base and the J gene lost 3 bases, with 4 bases spanning the gap. CDR3 size: 12 residues. CDR3 loop: CASSLDFYEQYF. The DNA for the CDR3 is TGTGCCAGCAGCTTAGACTTCTACGAGCAGTACTTC.

This clone was observed once. The chain recombines TRBV5-4 with TRBJ2-5; D unclear. Germline-derived CDR1 and CDR2 are SGHNT and YYREEE (reference sequence). There are 12 residues in the CDR3. V lost 2 bases and J 2 bases, leaving 4 bases between the germline ends. CDR3 sequence reads: CASSFGQETQYF. In nucleotides, the CDR3 is TGTGCCAGCAGCTTTGGACAAGAGACCCAGTACTTC.

V and J are TRBV6-1 and TRBJ2-1; 9 bases match TRBD2. Germline assignment: CDR1 MNHNS and CDR2 SASEGT. This CDR3 is built from 15 residues. Trimming at V came to 3 bases and at J to 2 bases, leaving 2 bases not matched to a gene. DNA for the CDR3: TGTGCCAGCAGTGAGATAGCGGGGGCCTACAATGAGCAGTTCTTC. Amino acids: CASSEIAGAYNEQFF.

The rearrangement uses TRBV5-1 and TRBJ2-1; 11 nucleotides match TRBD2. The CDR3 covers 16 residues. Germline V gives CDR1 SGHRS, CDR2 YFSETQ. The V segment lost 0 bases and the J segment 4 bases; nucleotides outside the gene matches: 3. CDR3 DNA sequence: TGCGCCAGCAGCTTGGAGGTAGCGGGAGGGTACAATGAGCAGTTCTTC. Translating gives CASSLEVAGGYNEQFF.

This clone came up a few times. The chain uses TRBV4-1 and TRBJ2-1, with 8 bases matching TRBD2. V gave up 4 bases and J gave up 0 bases; unmatched junction bases: 8. From germline, CDR1 is MGHRA and CDR2 YSYEKL. The CDR3 runs to 17 residues. The CDR3 sequence is CASSRAGLVISYNEQFF. CDR3 nucleotides: TGCGCCAGCAGCCGGGCGGGACTAGTCATCTCCTACAATGAGCAGTTCTTC.

This chain uses TRBV5-6 with TRBJ1-1, with 8 positions matching TRBD1. J gave up 5 bases and V 2 bases, and 2 bases lay outside the gene matches. The CDR3 has 13 amino acids. Per germline, CDR1 SGHDT and CDR2 YYEEEE. CDR3 sequence (DNA): TGTGCCAGCAGCTTAACAGGGGGGACTGAAGCTTTCTTT. It specifies CASSLTGGTEAFF.

This chain links TRBV7-9 with TRBJ1-5, with TRBD1 matching over 7 bases. This CDR3 is built from 14 residues. Germline V gene sequence: CDR1 SEHNR, CDR2 FQNEAQ (reference sequence). Losses at the gene ends were 1 base for V and 7 bases for J; bases not matched to a gene: 4. In nucleotides, the CDR3 is TGTGCCAGCAGCTTAGGACAGGGTGAGCAGCCCCAGCATTTT. Translating gives CASSLGQGEQPQHF.

The V call is TRBV5-6, the J call TRBJ2-7; D might be TRBD1 (5 bases). CDR3 length equals 13 residues. V dropped 0 bases and J dropped 6 bases, with 10 bases sitting between them. CDR1 SGHDT and CDR2 YYEEEE come from the germline V gene. The CDR3 loop reads CASSLVPGLEQYF. The CDR3 DNA sequence: TGTGCCAGCAGCTTGGTCCCAGGGCTCGAGCAGTACTTC.

The sample holds a few counts of this clone. The chain has TRBV7-2 and TRBJ2-1; perhaps TRBD2 as D (5 bases). Trimming shortened V by 1 base and J by 7 bases, and 14 bases separated the two germline ends. The CDR3 is 15 residues long. Germline CDR1 reads SGHTA; CDR2 reads FQGNSA. CDR3 residues: CASSLGHGAVNEQFF. The CDR3 nucleotides read TGTGCCAGCAGCTTAGGACACGGAGCGGTTAATGAGCAGTTCTTC.

Only a few counts were recorded for this clone. The genes are TRBV28 and TRBJ2-7, with 8 bases aligning to TRBD2. Looked up from germline, CDR1 is MDHEN and CDR2 is SYDVKM. Trimming cost V 6 bases and J 2 bases; bases outside gene matches: 3. The CDR3 is 13 residues long. This chain's CDR3 is CASSQAGAYEQYF. CDR3 sequence (DNA): TGTGCCAGCAGCCAAGCGGGAGCCTACGAGCAGTACTTC.

The V call is TRBV19, the J call TRBJ2-3, with D tentatively TRBD1 (5 bases). The CDR3 totals 14 residues. The V gene's germline CDR1 is LNHDA and CDR2 SQIVND (reference sequence). Trimming shortened V by 6 bases and J by 3 bases, and 13 bases separated the two germline ends. In nucleotides, the CDR3 is TGTGCCAGTAGGGCAGGGATAGGGACAGATACGCAGTATTTT. Its translation is CASRAGIGTDTQYF.

The rearrangement uses TRBV5-6 and TRBJ2-2; the D gene is possibly TRBD1 (6 bases). Trimming took 1 base from V and 3 from J, leaving 16 bases between them. CDR3 size: 17 residues. Germline CDR1 reads SGHDT; CDR2 reads YYEEEE. The CDR3 protein is CASSLYSGVGHTGELFF. CDR3 bases: TGTGCCAGCAGCTTGTATTCAGGGGTCGGTCACACCGGGGAGCTGTTTTTT.

The V call is TRBV9, the J call TRBJ2-5; weak D call: TRBD2 (7 bases). This CDR3 is 13 amino acids long. Trimming removed 4 bases from V and 9 bases from J, with 16 bases in between. In germline, CDR1 is SGDLS, CDR2 YYNGEE. The CDR3 region is CASSRGGEVAQYF. In nucleotides, the CDR3 is TGTGCCAGCAGCAGAGGGGGGGAGGTGGCCCAGTACTTC.

The V gene is TRBV18, the J gene TRBJ1-1, with TRBD1 matching over 10 bases. Trimming took 3 bases from V and 6 from J; bases not matched to a gene: 4. From germline, CDR1 is KGHSH and CDR2 LQKENI. The CDR3 totals 14 residues. For the CDR3, the DNA is TGTGCCAGCTCACCGGGACAGGGGATCGCTGAAGCTTTCTTT. Translated, it gives CASSPGQGIAEAFF.

The gene calls are TRBV18 and TRBJ2-7; D is unclear. With 6 bases removed from V and 5 bases from J, the gap between germline ends came to 11 bases. The CDR3 loop spans 12 amino acids. CDR1 and CDR2 (germline): KGHSH, LQKENI. The CDR3 reads CASSDPRDEQYF. The DNA of the CDR3 is TGTGCCAGCTCCGACCCACGGGACGAGCAGTACTTC.

The V and J genes are TRBV19 and TRBJ1-5, with 8 bases aligning to TRBD1. J gave up 5 bases and V 8 bases, and 5 bases lay outside the gene matches. Germline V gene lookup returns CDR1 LNHDA and CDR2 SQIVND (reference sequence). The CDR3 contains 13 residues. The CDR3 spells CASGQGRDQPQHF. The CDR3 coding sequence is TGTGCCAGTGGACAGGGTCGGGATCAGCCCCAGCATTTT.

CDR3: CASSVEAADEETQYF. The CDR3 DNA is TGTGCCAGCAGCGTAGAGGCCGCCGACGAGGAGACCCAGTACTTC. The chain combines TRBV9 with TRBJ2-5; D is uncertain. V dropped 0 bases and J dropped 5 bases, with 14 bases sitting between them. Germline V gene lookup returns CDR1 SGDLS and CDR2 YYNGEE. This CDR3 is built from 15 residues.

V usage is TRBV6-1 and J usage is TRBJ1-4, with D tentatively TRBD1 (5 bases). Trimming stripped 4 bases from V and 4 bases from J, with 22 bases between. The CDR3 is 18 amino acids. The germline V gene has CDR1 MNHNS and CDR2 SASEGT. The CDR3 loop reads CASSGGRDRRTSNEKLFF. DNA for the CDR3: TGTGCCAGCAGTGGAGGGAGGGACCGCCGGACGAGTAATGAAAAACTGTTTTTT.

This clone occurred once. The chain links TRBV7-2 to TRBJ1-3; D gene uncertain. Trimming shortened V by 5 bases and J by 6 bases, and 17 bases separated the two germline ends. The length of the CDR3 is 15 residues. Germline-derived CDR1 and CDR2 are SGHTA and FQGNSA. The DNA of the CDR3 is TGTGCCAGCAGCCCGCGAGTGGGTTCCCTAAACACCATATATTTT. It specifies CASSPRVGSLNTIYF.

V and J are TRBV2 and TRBJ2-5; unclear D gene. Looked up from germline, CDR1 is SNHLY and CDR2 is FYNNEI. V lost 6 bases to trimming and J lost 5 bases, with 7 bases between them. The CDR3 extends over 11 amino acids. The CDR3 region is CASRKGETQYF. As DNA, the CDR3 is TGTGCCAGCAGAAAAGGGGAGACCCAGTACTTC.

The CDR3 loop is CASSPSGSGNEQYF. CDR3 coding DNA: TGTGCCAGCAGCCCGAGCGGGAGTGGTAACGAGCAGTACTTC. The rearrangement links TRBV4-2 to TRBJ2-7, with 8 bases lining up with TRBD2. Germline CDR1 is LGHNA and CDR2 is YNFKEQ. With 4 bases clipped from V and 5 bases from J, the junction kept 7 bases outside the gene matches. The CDR3 length is 14 residues.

The count of this clone is one. The V call is TRBV28, the J call TRBJ1-2; tentative D call: TRBD1 (5 bases). With 5 bases removed from V and 6 bases from J, the gap between germline ends came to 13 bases. CDR1 is MDHEN, CDR2 SYDVKM, per germline. This CDR3 comprises 13 residues. The CDR3 DNA reads as TGTGCCAGCAGTGAACCCCAGGGACATGGCTACACCTTC. Translating gives CASSEPQGHGYTF.

In its sample, this clone was seen once. V usage is TRBV9 and J usage is TRBJ1-3; D is ambiguous. The CDR3 is 14 amino acids. CDR1 is SGDLS and CDR2 is YYNGEE in the germline V gene. V lost 4 bases to trimming and J lost 5 bases, with 13 bases between them. The CDR3 loop reads CASSPSKARNTIYF. Here the CDR3 DNA reads TGTGCCAGCAGCCCCTCGAAAGCGCGAAACACCATATATTTT.

This clone was counted a single time. The chain employs TRBV10-3 and TRBJ2-5, with 8 bases matching TRBD1. V gave up 9 bases and J gave up 2 bases; unmatched junction bases: 5. This CDR3 spans 13 amino acids. CDR1 ENHRY and CDR2 SYGVKD come from the germline V gene. The CDR3 is CAIGTGGQETQYF. DNA of the CDR3: TGTGCCATAGGGACAGGAGGACAAGAGACCCAGTACTTC.

V usage is TRBV4-3 and J usage is TRBJ1-1; no firm D call. V lost 0 bases to trimming and J lost 2 bases, with 13 bases between them. There are 16 residues in the CDR3. CDR1 is LGHNA and CDR2 is YSLEER in the germline V gene. The CDR3 spells CASSQDWRGLNTEAFF. CDR3 coding DNA: TGCGCCAGCAGCCAAGATTGGCGAGGACTTAACACTGAAGCTTTCTTT.

The chain has TRBV7-9 and TRBJ1-1; 9 bases are a match to TRBD1. The length of the CDR3 is 16 residues. Germline V gene data show CDR1 as SEHNR and CDR2 as FQNEAQ (reference sequence). V shed 4 bases, J shed 1 base, and the junction held 7 bases outside the gene matches. CDR3 sequence reads: CASSSTGDRENTEAFF. CDR3 sequence (DNA): TGTGCCAGCAGCTCAACCGGGGACAGGGAGAACACTGAAGCTTTCTTT.

V usage is TRBV11-3 and J usage is TRBJ2-3; no firm D call. The V gene lost 5 bases and the J gene lost 0 bases, with 3 bases spanning the gap. The CDR3 contains 12 residues. CDR1 SGHNT and CDR2 YENEEA come from the germline V gene. This CDR3 reads CASSDSTDTQYF. The CDR3 bases are TGTGCCAGCAGCGACAGCACAGATACGCAGTATTTT. The variable domain in full, completed from reference TRBV11-3 and TRBJ2-3, reads EAGVVQSPRYKIIEKKQPVAFWCNPISGHNTLYWYLQNLGQGPELLIRYENEEAVDDSQLPKDRFSAERLKGVDSTLKIQPAELGDSAVYLCASSDSTDTQYFGPGTRLTVL.

The rearrangement uses TRBV4-3 and TRBJ2-5; the match to TRBD2 covers 7 bases. J lost 5 bases, V lost 2 bases, and 2 bases had no gene match. CDR1 is LGHNA, CDR2 YSLEER, per germline. The CDR3 extends over 13 amino acids. CDR3 DNA sequence: TGCGCCAGCAGCCAACTCGGGGGGGAGACCCAGTACTTC. It codes for CASSQLGGETQYF.

This sequence joins TRBV5-1 and TRBJ1-3; TRBD1 matches 9 bases. The CDR3 loop spans 17 amino acids. In germline, CDR1 is SGHRS, CDR2 YFSETQ. With 4 bases clipped from V and 1 base from J, the junction kept 9 bases outside the gene matches. CDR3 nucleotides: TGCGCCAGCAGCCGAACGCCGGGACAGGGATCTGGAAACACCATATATTTT. It specifies CASSRTPGQGSGNTIYF. Using reference TRBV5-1 and TRBJ1-3 for the parts outside the CDR3, the full variable domain is KAGVTQTPRYLIKTRGQQVTLSCSPISGHRSVSWYQQTPGQGLQFLFEYFSETQRNKGNFPGRFSGRQFSNSRSEMNVSTLELGDSALYLCASSRTPGQGSGNTIYFGEGSWLTVV.